A selection of T cell receptor beta chains follows, all from one sample in a study of cytomegalovirus exposure and HLA in healthy donors. Only in-frame clones appear in the TCRdb table, and some are missing; sequencing was by immunoSEQ multiplex PCR. This table holds under 90,000 clones, about four fifths found once. The sample taken for sequencing was PBMCs. All receptors come from a man aged 35-49 years in good health and CMV-seronegative. CDR3s include the opening cysteine and the closing phenylalanine or tryptophan. Each record gives: D gene, J gene, V gene, clone size, CDR3 DNA, CDR3 protein. D genes are given only for firm matches. A row's size may be missing; if present it is once, few, many or a size class.

TRBD1 | TRBJ1-5 | TRBV7-9 | . | TGTGCCAGCAGCCCACTGGTGGGGACAGGATTTAATCAGCCCCAGCATTTT | CASSPLVGTGFNQPQHF
. | TRBJ1-4 | TRBV30 | . | TGTGCCTGGAGTGTAGGCCAGGCCCCTAATGAAAAACTGTTTTTT | CAWSVGQAPNEKLFF
TRBD1 | TRBJ2-7 | TRBV5-4 | few | TGTGCCCTTACTAATGGACAGGGGGCCTACGAGCAGTACTTC | CALTNGQGAYEQYF
TRBD1 | TRBJ2-2 | TRBV11-2 | . | TGTGCCAGCAGCCAAGGGCCAGGGGGTGGGACCGGGGAGCTGTTTTTT | CASSQGPGGGTGELFF
TRBD2 | TRBJ2-1 | TRBV5-1 | . | TGCGCCAGCATTCCGACCGGGACGCGGGAGGATGAGCAGTTCTTC | CASIPTGTREDEQFF
TRBD1 | TRBJ1-2 | TRBV19 | . | TGTGCCAGTAGAGACAGGGGGTTGAATGGCTACCCCTTC | CASRDRGLNGYPF
TRBD1 | TRBJ1-2 | TRBV7-2 | few | TGTGCCAGCAGCTTAGCCAGGGGGACTTATGGCTACACCTTC | CASSLARGTYGYTF
. | TRBJ2-4 | TRBV18 | . | TGTGCCAGCTCACCAAGGGGTACCAAAAACATTCAGTACTTC | CASSPRGTKNIQYF
. | TRBJ2-7 | TRBV7-9 | . | TGTGCCAGCAGCCAAGTTGGGGAGCCTCCCCCCTACGAGCAGTACTTC | CASSQVGEPPPYEQYF
. | TRBJ2-2 | TRBV5-5 | few | TGTGCCAGCAGCCTTCTTGGGGAGCTGTTTTTT | CASSLLGELFF
. | TRBJ2-7 | TRBV18 | . | TGTGCCAGCTCACCACCTCTCAGGGCAGGGCGCTACGAGCAGTACTTC | CASSPPLRAGRYEQYF
. | TRBJ2-4 | TRBV7-6 | . | TGTGCCAGCAGCCAGGGGACGGCTGACAAAAACATTCAGTACTTC | CASSQGTADKNIQYF
TRBD2 | TRBJ2-1 | TRBV7-9 | . | TGTGCCAGCCGTCGGGCGGGGGGAAATGAGCAGTTCTTC | CASRRAGGNEQFF
. | TRBJ1-3 | TRBV4-2 | . | TGTGCCAGCAGCCAAGGGACTTCTGGAAACACCATATATTTT | CASSQGTSGNTIYF
TRBD1 | TRBJ1-6 | TRBV6-1 | . | TGTGCCAACCGACCGGGACAGGATTCACCCCTCCACTTT | CANRPGQDSPLHF
. | TRBJ2-6 | TRBV10-3 | few | TGTGCCATCAGTAACACAGGCTCTGGGGCCAACGTCCTGACTTTC | CAISNTGSGANVLTF
TRBD2 | TRBJ2-7 | TRBV7-2 | . | TGTGCCAGCATCCCCGGGGGCGGGGGGGCAAACGAGCAGTACTTC | CASIPGGGGANEQYF
TRBD1 | TRBJ1-4 | TRBV5-1 | . | TGCGCCAGCAGCCGGTGGACAGGGGACTCAGTTCCAACTAATGAAAAACTGTTTTTT | CASSRWTGDSVPTNEKLFF
. | TRBJ1-6 | TRBV27 | once | TGTGCCAGCAGATTCGGCCCGCGGGGGGGCGCCTCAAATTCACCCCTCCACTTT | CASRFGPRGGASNSPLHF
. | TRBJ1-6 | TRBV28 | . | TGTGCCAGCACCCAGTTGAAATCACCCCTCCACTTT | CASTQLKSPLHF
. | TRBJ1-1 | TRBV4-2 | . | TGTGCCAGCAGCCATCCTACAGATAGGGGAACTGAAGCTTTCTTT | CASSHPTDRGTEAFF
TRBD1 | TRBJ2-1 | TRBV5-4 | once | TGTGCCAGCAGCCCACCGGACAGGGGAGTAGGTGAGCAGTTCTTC | CASSPPDRGVGEQFF
. | TRBJ1-5 | TRBV5-8 | . | TGTGCCAGCAGCTTGTACAGGGCCTTCAATCAGCCCCAGCATTTT | CASSLYRAFNQPQHF
TRBD2 | TRBJ2-2 | TRBV28 | once | TGTGCCAGCTGCGGGGGAGGGAAGATCACCGGGGAGCTGTTTTTT | CASCGGGKITGELFF
. | TRBJ1-6 | TRBV4-1 | . | TGCGCCAGCAGCCAAGAAGACGGGGAACGGAATTCACCCCTCCACTTT | CASSQEDGERNSPLHF
. | TRBJ2-7 | TRBV6-5 | . | TGTGCCAGCAGTCCCGGGACATGGACCTACGAGCAGTACTTC | CASSPGTWTYEQYF
. | TRBJ1-4 | TRBV5-8 | . | TGTGCCAGCAGCCACGGGACGGCGGGGAATGAAAAACTGTTTTTT | CASSHGTAGNEKLFF
TRBD1 | TRBJ2-7 | TRBV19 | . | TGTGCCAGTAGTATCCAGGGGGCACGTGGGGAGCAGTACTTC | CASSIQGARGEQYF
TRBD1 | TRBJ2-5 | TRBV30 | few | TGTGCCTGGAGACCCGGACAGGTCAGCCAAGAGACCCAGTACTTC | CAWRPGQVSQETQYF
TRBD1 | TRBJ2-1 | TRBV5-1 | . | TGCGCCAGCAGCTTCGGACAGGGGGCTGTGGATGAGCAGTTCTTC | CASSFGQGAVDEQFF
TRBD1 | TRBJ2-7 | TRBV7-9 | . | TGTTCCAGCAGCTTGGACAGGGCCACCCCGTACTTC | CSSSLDRATPYF
. | TRBJ1-4 | TRBV27 | . | TGTGCCAGCAGTTTCGGGGGGGCGCCTGAAAAACTGTTTTTT | CASSFGGAPEKLFF
TRBD2 | TRBJ2-5 | TRBV5-1 | . | TGCGCCAGCAGCTTGGGGACTAGCGGGTACTCGCAAGAGACCCAGTACTTC | CASSLGTSGYSQETQYF
. | TRBJ2-3 | TRBV5-1 | . | TGCGCCAGCAGCTTTGCGGGGGCTTCTGCAGATACGCAGTATTTT | CASSFAGASADTQYF
. | TRBJ2-7 | TRBV12-2 | once | TGTGCAAGTCGCCCCCCGGTAAGACAGGGGATCTACGAGCAGTACTTC | CASRPPVRQGIYEQYF
TRBD1 | TRBJ2-7 | TRBV4-2 | . | TGTGCCCGCAGCCAATCGCTTGACAGGGGCGCCTACGAGCAGTACTTC | CARSQSLDRGAYEQYF
TRBD1 | TRBJ2-5 | TRBV7-7 | . | TGTGCTAGCAGCCCCGGACAGGGGGCCCGCGAGACCCAGTACTTC | CASSPGQGARETQYF
TRBD2 | TRBJ2-1 | TRBV11-3 | . | TGTGCCAGCAGCCCCTTAGCGGGGGCCTACAATGAGCAGTTCTTC | CASSPLAGAYNEQFF
TRBD2 | TRBJ2-3 | TRBV7-3 | . | TGTGCCAGCAGCCCCAGCCGAGCGGGGGGCCGGGATACGCAGTATTTT | CASSPSRAGGRDTQYF
TRBD1 | TRBJ2-1 | TRBV5-4 | . | TGTGCCAGCAGCGCCCGGGACAGGGGCTACAATGAGCAGTTCTTC | CASSARDRGYNEQFF
TRBD2 | TRBJ2-5 | TRBV5-1 | few | TGCGCCAGCAGCCGGAGCGGGGGCCCCAACAACCAAGAGACCCAGTACTTC | CASSRSGGPNNQETQYF
. | TRBJ2-7 | TRBV5-1 | . | TGCGCCAGCAGCCCTAATGGGGGGTCCTACGAGCAGTACTTC | CASSPNGGSYEQYF